Listed below are T cell receptor beta chains from one sample, sequenced in a study of cytomegalovirus exposure and HLA in healthy donors. The method was immunoSEQ multiplex PCR; TCRdb's version includes in-frame clones alone and lacks a portion of them. The sample lists about 62,000 clones; under 80% were seen once. Sequencing input: PBMCs. These receptor sequences come from a young woman in good health and CMV-seronegative. CDR3s include the opening cysteine and the closing phenylalanine or tryptophan. A D gene is named only where the DNA matches it firmly. For some rows the clone size is stated as once, few or many, or as a class when expanded; others skip it.

d_call: TRBD1; clone_size: .; j_call: TRBJ2-2; cdr3_length: 14; v_call: TRBV6-1; cdr3_nt: TGTGCCAGCAGTTTTACAGGGGCCACCGGGGAGCTGTTTTTT; cdr3_aa: CASSFTGATGELFF
d_call: .; clone_size: .; j_call: TRBJ1-2; cdr3_length: 15; v_call: TRBV9; cdr3_nt: TGTGCCAGCAGCGTAGCCGCAGGGGTAAGCTATGGCTACACCTTC; cdr3_aa: CASSVAAGVSYGYTF
d_call: .; clone_size: .; j_call: TRBJ2-5; cdr3_length: 18; v_call: TRBV14; cdr3_nt: TGTGCCAGCAGCCAAGATAGGGTGAGGCAGGGGCGATTAGAGACCCAGTACTTC; cdr3_aa: CASSQDRVRQGRLETQYF
d_call: TRBD2; clone_size: .; j_call: TRBJ2-7; cdr3_length: 18; v_call: TRBV18; cdr3_nt: TGTGCCAGCTCACCACCGGAGGTGCTAGCGGGAGTCTCCTACGAGCAGTACTTC; cdr3_aa: CASSPPEVLAGVSYEQYF
d_call: TRBD2; clone_size: .; j_call: TRBJ2-7; cdr3_length: 15; v_call: TRBV27; cdr3_nt: TGTGCCAGCAGCACAGGACTAGCGGGGATTTACGAGCAGTACTTC; cdr3_aa: CASSTGLAGIYEQYF
d_call: .; clone_size: .; j_call: TRBJ2-7; cdr3_length: 15; v_call: TRBV7-9; cdr3_nt: TGTGCCAGCAGCGGCCGGGGACTTCTACGCTACGAGCAGTACTTC; cdr3_aa: CASSGRGLLRYEQYF
d_call: .; clone_size: .; j_call: TRBJ2-2; cdr3_length: 14; v_call: TRBV4-3; cdr3_nt: TGCGCCAGCAGCCAAGACCCGGGGAGGCGGGAGCTGTTTTTT; cdr3_aa: CASSQDPGRRELFF
d_call: TRBD2; clone_size: .; j_call: TRBJ2-3; cdr3_length: 14; v_call: TRBV30; cdr3_nt: TGTGCCTGGAGCATAGCGGGAGGAGGAGATACGCAGTATTTT; cdr3_aa: CAWSIAGGGDTQYF
d_call: .; clone_size: .; j_call: TRBJ2-7; cdr3_length: 14; v_call: TRBV19; cdr3_nt: TGTGCCAGTAGCATTGAACGGCAGGGCGGCGAGCAGTACTTC; cdr3_aa: CASSIERQGGEQYF
d_call: TRBD2; clone_size: .; j_call: TRBJ2-1; cdr3_length: 13; v_call: TRBV18; cdr3_nt: TGTGCCAGCTCACCGGGGAGGGTTTATGAGCAGTTCTTC; cdr3_aa: CASSPGRVYEQFF
d_call: TRBD2; clone_size: .; j_call: TRBJ2-3; cdr3_length: 15; v_call: TRBV7-6; cdr3_nt: TGTGCCAGCAGCTTAGGGACTAGCGGCACAGATACGCAGTATTTT; cdr3_aa: CASSLGTSGTDTQYF
d_call: .; clone_size: .; j_call: TRBJ1-5; cdr3_length: 15; v_call: TRBV19; cdr3_nt: TGTGCCAGTAGTATCTCGGGAAATAGCAATCAGCCCCAGCATTTT; cdr3_aa: CASSISGNSNQPQHF
d_call: TRBD2; clone_size: .; j_call: TRBJ2-2; cdr3_length: 14; v_call: TRBV5-1; cdr3_nt: TGCGCCGGCTCTGAGCGGGGAGATGTCGGGGAGCTGTTTTTT; cdr3_aa: CAGSERGDVGELFF
d_call: .; clone_size: once; j_call: TRBJ1-4; cdr3_length: 13; v_call: TRBV27; cdr3_nt: TGTGCCAGCAGTTGGCAGACTAATGAAAAACTGTTTTTT; cdr3_aa: CASSWQTNEKLFF
d_call: .; clone_size: .; j_call: TRBJ2-1; cdr3_length: 13; v_call: TRBV4-1; cdr3_nt: TGCGCCAGCAGCCAAGATTCCTTCAATGAGCAGTTCTTC; cdr3_aa: CASSQDSFNEQFF
d_call: TRBD2; clone_size: once; j_call: TRBJ2-1; cdr3_length: 16; v_call: TRBV11-2; cdr3_nt: TGTGCCAGCAGTCCTAGCGGGGCAAGCTCCTACAATGAGCAGTTCTTC; cdr3_aa: CASSPSGASSYNEQFF
d_call: TRBD1; clone_size: .; j_call: TRBJ2-5; cdr3_length: 13; v_call: TRBV29-1; cdr3_nt: TGCAGCGCCCGACAGGGGGACGGAGAGACCCAGTACTTC; cdr3_aa: CSARQGDGETQYF
d_call: TRBD2; clone_size: few; j_call: TRBJ2-1; cdr3_length: 14; v_call: TRBV4-1; cdr3_nt: TGCGCCAGCAAAGTGCAACTAGCGGGCAATGAGCAGTTCTTC; cdr3_aa: CASKVQLAGNEQFF
d_call: .; clone_size: .; j_call: TRBJ2-5; cdr3_length: 15; v_call: TRBV7-9; cdr3_nt: TGTTCCAGCAGCTCACCGAGGGGGATAGGGGAGACCCAGTACTTC; cdr3_aa: CSSSSPRGIGETQYF
d_call: TRBD2; clone_size: .; j_call: TRBJ2-3; cdr3_length: 16; v_call: TRBV4-3; cdr3_nt: TGCGCCAGCAGCCAACGGCCTAGCGGGAGGGTAGATACGCAGTATTTT; cdr3_aa: CASSQRPSGRVDTQYF
d_call: TRBD2; clone_size: few; j_call: TRBJ2-2; cdr3_length: 17; v_call: TRBV9; cdr3_nt: TGTGCCAGCAGCGTATCGGGACTAGCGGGAGGAGCCGGGGAGCTGTTTTTT; cdr3_aa: CASSVSGLAGGAGELFF
d_call: TRBD1; clone_size: .; j_call: TRBJ2-1; cdr3_length: 13; v_call: TRBV29-1; cdr3_nt: TGCAGCGTTGAAGAGGACAGGGGCTATGAGCAGTTCTTC; cdr3_aa: CSVEEDRGYEQFF
d_call: .; clone_size: few; j_call: TRBJ2-1; cdr3_length: 15; v_call: TRBV27; cdr3_nt: TGTGCCAGCAGACGGATAGGAGTTGAAAGCAATGAGCAGTTCTTC; cdr3_aa: CASRRIGVESNEQFF
d_call: .; clone_size: .; j_call: TRBJ2-3; cdr3_length: 14; v_call: TRBV19; cdr3_nt: TGTGCCAGTAGTATTGCTATACTCACAGATACGCAGTATTTT; cdr3_aa: CASSIAILTDTQYF
d_call: TRBD1; clone_size: .; j_call: TRBJ2-2; cdr3_length: 15; v_call: TRBV12-5; cdr3_nt: TGTGCTAGTGGTGAGGACAGGGCTGGCACCGGGGAGCTGTTTTTT; cdr3_aa: CASGEDRAGTGELFF